This T cell receptor beta chain emerged from a study of T-cell reconstitution after alpha-beta-depleted transplantation in children. Study-level points and caveats: Some patients showed high day-60 TCRbeta diversity, which derived from surviving recipient T cells and thymic progenitors.

This clonotype has only a few counts. Its antigen is not known. Preparation of the TCRbeta library used unique molecular identifiers. TCRdb processed the PCR reads anew with MiXCR; each CDR3 protein has one entry. The sample consists of some 840,000 distinct CDR3 sequences, approximately 15% of them appearing once. This CDR3 region has 15 residues. V lost 4 bases, J lost 4 bases, and 14 bases lay in between. The origin of this receptor is a male patient younger than 18 who had a stem cell transplant for acute lymphoblastic leukemia, so the T cells may come from the graft donor. The chain carries TRBV12-3 or TRBV12-4 and TRBJ2-1, with D tentatively TRBD1 or TRBD2 (5 bases each). Source: PBMCs, mostly from graft donor cells, taken 360 days after TCRalphabeta/CD19-depleted stem cell transplant. The DNA for the CDR3 is TGTGCCAGCAGTTCCTCCGGGACCAAATACAATGAGCAGTTCTTC. Translated: CASSSSGTKYNEQFF.